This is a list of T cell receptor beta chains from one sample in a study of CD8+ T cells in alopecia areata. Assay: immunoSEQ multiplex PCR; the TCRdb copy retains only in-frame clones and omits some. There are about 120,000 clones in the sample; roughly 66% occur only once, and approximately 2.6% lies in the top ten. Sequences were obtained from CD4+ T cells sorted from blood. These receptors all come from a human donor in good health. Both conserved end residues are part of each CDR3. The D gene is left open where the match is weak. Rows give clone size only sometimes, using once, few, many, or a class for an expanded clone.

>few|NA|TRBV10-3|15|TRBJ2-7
CAISGHSAPAYEQYF
TGTGCCATCAGTGGCCATTCCGCTCCAGCCTACGAGCAGTACTTC
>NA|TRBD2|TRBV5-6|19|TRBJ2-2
CASSLTSGGPSVSTGELFF
TGTGCCAGCAGCTTAACTAGCGGGGGGCCCTCGGTGAGCACCGGGGAGCTGTTTTTT
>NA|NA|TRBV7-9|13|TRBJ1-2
CASSLNSNYGYTF
TGTGCCAGCAGCTTAAACAGCAACTATGGCTACACCTTC
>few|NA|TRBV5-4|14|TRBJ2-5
CASSPPQEWETQYF
TGTGCCAGCAGCCCACCTCAGGAATGGGAGACCCAGTACTTC
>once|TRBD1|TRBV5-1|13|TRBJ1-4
CASTGTANEKLFF
TGCGCCAGCACCGGGACAGCTAATGAAAAACTGTTTTTT
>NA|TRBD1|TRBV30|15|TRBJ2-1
CAWSFHRDRPNEQFF
TGTGCCTGGAGTTTCCACCGGGACAGGCCCAATGAGCAGTTCTTC
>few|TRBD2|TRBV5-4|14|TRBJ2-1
CASTQGLAANEQFF
TGTGCCAGCACCCAGGGACTAGCGGCTAATGAGCAGTTCTTC
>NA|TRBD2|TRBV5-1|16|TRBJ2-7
CASSLLQRGRPYEQYF
TGCGCCAGCAGCTTGCTCCAGCGGGGGAGGCCATACGAGCAGTACTTC
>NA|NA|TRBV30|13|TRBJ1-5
CAWSVWGNQPQHF
TGTGCCTGGAGTGTTTGGGGAAATCAGCCCCAGCATTTT
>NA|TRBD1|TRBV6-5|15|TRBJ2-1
CASIRDRTSYNEQFF
TGTGCCAGCATTCGGGACAGGACATCCTACAATGAGCAGTTCTTC
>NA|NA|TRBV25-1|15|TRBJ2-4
CASSPPGLAKNIQYF
TGTGCCAGCAGCCCTCCAGGCCTTGCCAAAAACATTCAGTACTTC
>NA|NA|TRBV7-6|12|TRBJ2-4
CASSFSGNIQYF
TGTGCCAGCAGCTTTTCAGGGAACATTCAGTACTTC
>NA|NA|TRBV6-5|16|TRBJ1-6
CASSYGPRREYSPLHF
TGTGCCAGCAGTTACGGTCCGCGCCGAGAATATTCACCCCTCCACTTT
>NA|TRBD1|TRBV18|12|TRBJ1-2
CASSEDRDGYTF
TGTGCCAGCTCAGAGGACAGGGACGGCTACACCTTC
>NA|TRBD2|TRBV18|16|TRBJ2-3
CASSPILAGRADTQYF
TGTGCCAGCTCGCCTATCCTAGCGGGGAGGGCAGATACGCAGTATTTT
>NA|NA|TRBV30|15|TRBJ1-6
CAWTGLSSYNSPLHF
TGTGCCTGGACGGGACTCAGCTCCTATAATTCACCCCTCCACTTT
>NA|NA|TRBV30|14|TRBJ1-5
CAWNGGYSNQPQHF
TGTGCCTGGAACGGGGGATATAGCAATCAGCCCCAGCATTTT
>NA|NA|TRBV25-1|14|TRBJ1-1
CASSSQAGNTEAFF
TGTGCCAGCAGTTCGCAGGCTGGGAACACTGAAGCTTTCTTT
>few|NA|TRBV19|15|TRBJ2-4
CASGSDTLAKNIQYF
TGTGCCTCCGGGTCGGACACATTAGCCAAAAACATTCAGTACTTC
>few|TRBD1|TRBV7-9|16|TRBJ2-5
CASSLAQGAGVETQYF
TGTGCCAGCAGCTTGGCACAGGGGGCAGGAGTGGAGACCCAGTACTTC
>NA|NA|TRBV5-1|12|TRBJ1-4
CASSRGDEKLFF
TGCGCCAGCAGCAGGGGTGATGAAAAACTGTTTTTT
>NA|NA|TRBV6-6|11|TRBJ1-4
CASSTGTGLFF
TGTGCCAGCAGTACAGGGACTGGACTGTTTTTT
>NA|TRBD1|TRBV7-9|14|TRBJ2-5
CASSLTQGVETQYF
TGTGCCAGCAGCTTAACGCAGGGGGTAGAGACCCAGTACTTC
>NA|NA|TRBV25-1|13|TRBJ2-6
CASSGSGANVLTF
TGTGCCAGTAGTGGTTCTGGGGCCAACGTCCTGACTTTC
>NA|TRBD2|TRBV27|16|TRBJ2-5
CASKALVAGGQETQYF
TGTGCCAGCAAGGCCCTCGTTGCGGGGGGCCAAGAGACCCAGTACTTC
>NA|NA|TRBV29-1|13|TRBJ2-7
CSVIVSNSYEQYF
TGCAGCGTTATTGTCAGCAACTCCTACGAGCAGTACTTC
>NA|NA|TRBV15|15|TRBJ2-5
CATSRDRGPQETQYF
TGTGCCACCAGCAGAGATAGGGGACCTCAAGAGACCCAGTACTTC
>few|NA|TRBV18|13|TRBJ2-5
CASSSGLGETQYF
TGTGCCAGCTCCTCCGGTCTTGGAGAGACCCAGTACTTC
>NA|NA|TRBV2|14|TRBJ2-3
CASRLTYSTDTQYF
TGTGCCAGCCGACTGACGTACAGCACAGATACGCAGTATTTT
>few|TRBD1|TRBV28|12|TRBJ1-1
CASSLGTVEAFF
TGTGCCAGCAGTTTAGGGACAGTCGAAGCTTTCTTT
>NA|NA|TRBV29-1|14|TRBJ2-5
CSVTLPGRQETQYF
TGCAGCGTTACGTTGCCGGGACGACAAGAGACCCAGTACTTC
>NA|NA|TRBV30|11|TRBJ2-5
CAWSAEETQYF
TGTGCCTGGAGTGCCGAAGAGACCCAGTACTTC
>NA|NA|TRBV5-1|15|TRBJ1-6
CASSLSNSYNSPLHF
TGCGCCAGCAGCTTGTCGAATTCCTATAATTCACCCCTCCACTTT
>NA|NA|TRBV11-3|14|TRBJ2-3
CASSLTSSTDTQYF
TGTGCCAGCAGCCTTACCTCTAGCACAGATACGCAGTATTTT
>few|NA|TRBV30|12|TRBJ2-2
CARQGNTGELFF
TGTGCAAGGCAGGGGAATACCGGGGAGCTGTTTTTT
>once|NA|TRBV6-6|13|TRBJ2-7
CAIGTGSSYEQYF
TGTGCCATCGGTACAGGGAGCTCCTACGAGCAGTACTTC
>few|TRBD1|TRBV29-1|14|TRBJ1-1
CSVEGQSLNTEAFF
TGCAGCGTTGAGGGACAGAGTCTGAACACTGAAGCTTTCTTT
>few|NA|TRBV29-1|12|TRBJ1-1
CSVDGGETEAFF
TGCAGCGTTGATGGTGGGGAAACTGAAGCTTTCTTT
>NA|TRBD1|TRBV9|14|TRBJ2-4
CASSPGTGKNIQYF
TGTGCCAGCAGCCCCGGGACAGGGAAAAACATTCAGTACTTC
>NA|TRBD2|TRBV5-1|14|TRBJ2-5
CASSWVAGQETQYF
TGCGCCAGCAGCTGGGTAGCGGGACAAGAGACCCAGTACTTC
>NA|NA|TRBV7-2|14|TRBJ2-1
CASSLGMRAGEQFF
TGTGCCAGCAGCTTAGGCATGAGGGCTGGTGAGCAGTTCTTC
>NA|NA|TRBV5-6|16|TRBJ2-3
CASSPTRGASTDTQYF
TGTGCCAGCAGCCCGACCCGAGGGGCTAGCACAGATACGCAGTATTTT
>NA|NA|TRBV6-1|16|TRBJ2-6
CASSADSAAGANVLTF
TGTGCCAGCAGTGCAGACAGCGCCGCTGGGGCCAACGTCCTGACTTTC
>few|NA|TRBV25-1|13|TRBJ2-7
CASSRGDFYEQYF
TGTGCCAGCAGCAGGGGGGACTTCTACGAGCAGTACTTC
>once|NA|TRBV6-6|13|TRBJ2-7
CASSYSFGDEQYF
TGTGCCAGCAGTTACTCGTTCGGGGACGAGCAGTACTTC
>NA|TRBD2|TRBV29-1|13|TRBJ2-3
CSARLATGDTQYF
TGCAGCGCTCGACTAGCGACAGGAGATACGCAGTATTTT
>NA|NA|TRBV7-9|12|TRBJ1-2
CASSRDRGDYTF
TGTGCCAGCAGCCGGGACCGTGGGGACTACACCTTC
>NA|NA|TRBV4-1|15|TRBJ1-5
CASSQVGPPNQPQHF
TGCGCCAGCAGCCAAGTTGGACCACCCAATCAGCCCCAGCATTTT
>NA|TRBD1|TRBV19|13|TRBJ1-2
CASRKTGDYGYTF
TGTGCCAGTAGGAAGACAGGGGACTATGGCTACACCTTC
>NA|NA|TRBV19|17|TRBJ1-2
CASSIWNPLGWSYGYTF
TGTGCCAGTAGTATTTGGAACCCCCTGGGCTGGAGCTATGGCTACACCTTC
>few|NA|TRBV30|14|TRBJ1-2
CAWSSVSRNYGYTF
TGTGCCTGGAGCAGTGTATCCCGGAACTATGGCTACACCTTC